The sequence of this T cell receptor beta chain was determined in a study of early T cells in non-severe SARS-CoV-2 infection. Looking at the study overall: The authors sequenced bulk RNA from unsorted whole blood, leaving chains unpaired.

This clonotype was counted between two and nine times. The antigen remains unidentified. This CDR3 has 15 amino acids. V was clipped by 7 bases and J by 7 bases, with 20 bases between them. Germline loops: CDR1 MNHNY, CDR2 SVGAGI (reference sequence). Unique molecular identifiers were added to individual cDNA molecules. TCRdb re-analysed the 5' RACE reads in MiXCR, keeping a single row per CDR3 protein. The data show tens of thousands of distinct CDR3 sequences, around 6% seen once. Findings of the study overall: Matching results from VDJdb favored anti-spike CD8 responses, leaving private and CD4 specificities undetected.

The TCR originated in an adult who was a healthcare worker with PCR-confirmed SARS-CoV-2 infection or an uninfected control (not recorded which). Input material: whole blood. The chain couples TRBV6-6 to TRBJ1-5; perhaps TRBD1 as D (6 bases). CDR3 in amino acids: CASTGPGGPGQPQHF. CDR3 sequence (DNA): TGTGCCAGCACGGGGCCGGGGGGCCCAGGACAGCCCCAGCATTTT.